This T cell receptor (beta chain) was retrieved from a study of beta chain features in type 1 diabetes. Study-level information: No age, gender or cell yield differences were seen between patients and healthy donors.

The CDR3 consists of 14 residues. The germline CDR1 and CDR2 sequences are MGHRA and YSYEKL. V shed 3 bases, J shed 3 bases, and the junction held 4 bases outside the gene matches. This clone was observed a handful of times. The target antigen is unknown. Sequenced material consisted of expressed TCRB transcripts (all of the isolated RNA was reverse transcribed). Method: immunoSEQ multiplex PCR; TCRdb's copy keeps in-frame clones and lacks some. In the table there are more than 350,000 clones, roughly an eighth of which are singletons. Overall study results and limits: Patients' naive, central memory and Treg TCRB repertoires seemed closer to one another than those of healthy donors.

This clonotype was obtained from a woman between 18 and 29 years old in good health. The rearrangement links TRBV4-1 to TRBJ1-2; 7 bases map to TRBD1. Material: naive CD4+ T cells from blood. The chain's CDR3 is CASSHPGTDYGYTF. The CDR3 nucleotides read TGCGCCAGCAGCCACCCGGGGACAGACTATGGCTACACCTTC.